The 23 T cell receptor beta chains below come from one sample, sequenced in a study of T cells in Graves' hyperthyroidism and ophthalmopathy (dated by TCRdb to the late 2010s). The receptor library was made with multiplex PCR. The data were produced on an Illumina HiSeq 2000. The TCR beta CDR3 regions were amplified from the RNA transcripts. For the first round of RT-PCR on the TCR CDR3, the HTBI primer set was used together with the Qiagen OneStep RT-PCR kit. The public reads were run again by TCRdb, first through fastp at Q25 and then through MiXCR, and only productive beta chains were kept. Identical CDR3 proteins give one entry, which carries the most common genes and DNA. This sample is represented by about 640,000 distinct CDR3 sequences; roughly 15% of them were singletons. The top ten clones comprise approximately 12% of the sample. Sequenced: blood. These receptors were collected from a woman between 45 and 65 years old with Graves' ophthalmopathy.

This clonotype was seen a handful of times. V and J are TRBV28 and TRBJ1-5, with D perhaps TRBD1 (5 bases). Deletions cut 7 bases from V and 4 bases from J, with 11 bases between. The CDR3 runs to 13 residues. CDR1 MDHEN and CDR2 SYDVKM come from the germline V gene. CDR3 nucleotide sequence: TGTGCCAGCACACCTGGGACGAATCAGCCCCAGCATTTT. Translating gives CASTPGTNQPQHF.

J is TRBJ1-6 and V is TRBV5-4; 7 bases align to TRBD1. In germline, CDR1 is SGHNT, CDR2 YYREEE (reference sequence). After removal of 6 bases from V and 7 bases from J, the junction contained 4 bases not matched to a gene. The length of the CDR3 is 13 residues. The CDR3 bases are TGTGCCAGCATGACAGGGAGGAATTCACCCCTCCACTTT. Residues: CASMTGRNSPLHF.

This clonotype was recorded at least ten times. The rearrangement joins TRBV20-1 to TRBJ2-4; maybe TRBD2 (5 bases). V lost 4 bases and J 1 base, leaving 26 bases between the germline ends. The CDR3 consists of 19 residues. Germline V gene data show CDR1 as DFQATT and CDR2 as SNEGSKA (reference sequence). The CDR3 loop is CSATSLVVGARFAKNIQYF. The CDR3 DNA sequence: TGCAGTGCTACTAGCTTGGTGGTGGGAGCCCGATTTGCCAAAAACATTCAGTACTTC.

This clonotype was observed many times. Here the CDR3 DNA reads TGTGCCTGGAGGGGGAGTAACACTGAAGCTTTCTTT. Its protein is CAWRGSNTEAFF. The rearrangement links TRBV30 to TRBJ1-1, with unresolved D. Trimming shortened V by 3 bases and J by 2 bases, and 7 bases separated the two germline ends. The CDR3 extends over 12 amino acids. Germline V lookup: CDR1 GTSNPN, CDR2 SVGIG (reference sequence).

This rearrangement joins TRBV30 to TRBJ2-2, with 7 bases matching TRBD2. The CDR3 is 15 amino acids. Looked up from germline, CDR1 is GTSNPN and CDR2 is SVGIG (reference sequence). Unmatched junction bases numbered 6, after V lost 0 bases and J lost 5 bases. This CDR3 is CAWSVLGTTTGELFF. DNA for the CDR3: TGTGCCTGGAGTGTACTGGGGACTACTACCGGGGAGCTGTTTTTT.

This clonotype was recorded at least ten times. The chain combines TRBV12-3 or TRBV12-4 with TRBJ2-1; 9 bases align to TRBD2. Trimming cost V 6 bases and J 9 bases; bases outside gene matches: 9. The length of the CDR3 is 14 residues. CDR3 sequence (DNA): TGTGCCAGCAGCCCCACTAGCGGGTGGGTTGAGCAGTTCTTC. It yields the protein CASSPTSGWVEQFF.

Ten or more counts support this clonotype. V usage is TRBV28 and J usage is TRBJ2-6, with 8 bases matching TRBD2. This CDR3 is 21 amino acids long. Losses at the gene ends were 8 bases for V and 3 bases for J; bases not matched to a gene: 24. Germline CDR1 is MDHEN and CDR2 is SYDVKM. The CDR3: CASRRSGFLSGILGGANVLTF. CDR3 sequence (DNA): TGTGCCAGCCGACGTTCGGGTTTTCTTAGCGGGATACTAGGTGGGGCCAACGTCCTGACTTTC.

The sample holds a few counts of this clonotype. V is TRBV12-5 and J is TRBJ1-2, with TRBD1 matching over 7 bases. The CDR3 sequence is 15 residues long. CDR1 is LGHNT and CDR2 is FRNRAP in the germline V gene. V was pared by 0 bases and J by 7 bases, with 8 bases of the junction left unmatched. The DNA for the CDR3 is TGTGCTAGTGGTTTGGTACTCGGGACAGCGTCTGGCTACACCTTC. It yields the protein CASGLVLGTASGYTF.

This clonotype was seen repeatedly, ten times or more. CDR3 residues: CASSFAVQNNSPLHF. In DNA form, the CDR3 reads TGCGCCAGCAGCTTTGCGGTCCAGAATAATTCACCCCTCCACTTT. This sequence joins TRBV4-3 and TRBJ1-6; unclear D gene. This CDR3 has 15 amino acids. With 5 bases removed from V and 5 bases from J, the gap between germline ends came to 13 bases. Per germline, CDR1 LGHNA and CDR2 YSLEER.

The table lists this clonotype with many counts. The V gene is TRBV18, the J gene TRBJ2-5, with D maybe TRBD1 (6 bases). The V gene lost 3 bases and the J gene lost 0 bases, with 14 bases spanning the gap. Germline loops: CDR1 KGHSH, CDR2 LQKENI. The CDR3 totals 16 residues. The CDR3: CASSPRSQGNQETQYF. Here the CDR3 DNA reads TGTGCCAGCTCACCCCGGTCTCAGGGGAACCAAGAGACCCAGTACTTC.

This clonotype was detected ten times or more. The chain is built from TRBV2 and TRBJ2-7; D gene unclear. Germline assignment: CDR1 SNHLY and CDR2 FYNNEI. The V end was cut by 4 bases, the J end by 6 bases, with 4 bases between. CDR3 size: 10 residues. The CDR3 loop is CASSAGEQYF. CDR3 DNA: TGTGCCAGCAGTGCTGGCGAGCAGTACTTC.

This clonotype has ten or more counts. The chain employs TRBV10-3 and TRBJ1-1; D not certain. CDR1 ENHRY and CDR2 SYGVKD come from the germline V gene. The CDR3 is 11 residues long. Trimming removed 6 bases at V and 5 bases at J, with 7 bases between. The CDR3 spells CAIRGGTEAFF. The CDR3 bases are TGTGCCATCAGGGGAGGAACTGAAGCTTTCTTT.

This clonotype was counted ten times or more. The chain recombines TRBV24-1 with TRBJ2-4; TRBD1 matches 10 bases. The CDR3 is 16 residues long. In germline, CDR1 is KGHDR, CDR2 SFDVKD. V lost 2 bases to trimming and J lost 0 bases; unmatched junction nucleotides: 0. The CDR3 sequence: CATSDWTGGAKNIQYF. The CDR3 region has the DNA TGTGCCACCAGTGATTGGACAGGGGGAGCCAAAAACATTCAGTACTTC.

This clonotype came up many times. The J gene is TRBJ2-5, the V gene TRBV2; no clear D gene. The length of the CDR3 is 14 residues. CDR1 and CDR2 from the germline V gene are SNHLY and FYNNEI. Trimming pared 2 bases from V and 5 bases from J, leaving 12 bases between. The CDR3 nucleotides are TGTGCCAGCAGTGAAATCAGGAGTGGGGAGACCCAGTACTTC. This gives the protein CASSEIRSGETQYF.

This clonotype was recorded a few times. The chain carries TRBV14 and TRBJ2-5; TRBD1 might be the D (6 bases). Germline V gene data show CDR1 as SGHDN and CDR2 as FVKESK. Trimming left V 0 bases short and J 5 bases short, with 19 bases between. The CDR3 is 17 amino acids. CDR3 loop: CASSQDHGRGTGETQYF. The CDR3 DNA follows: TGTGCCAGCAGCCAAGATCACGGCAGGGGAACGGGGGAGACCCAGTACTTC.

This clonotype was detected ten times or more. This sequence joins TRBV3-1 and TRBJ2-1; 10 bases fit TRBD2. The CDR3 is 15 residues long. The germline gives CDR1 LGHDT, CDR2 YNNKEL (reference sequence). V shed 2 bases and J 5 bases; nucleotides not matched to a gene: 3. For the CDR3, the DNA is TGTGCCAGCAGCCAACGACTAGCGGGCGACAATGAGCAGTTCTTC. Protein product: CASSQRLAGDNEQFF.

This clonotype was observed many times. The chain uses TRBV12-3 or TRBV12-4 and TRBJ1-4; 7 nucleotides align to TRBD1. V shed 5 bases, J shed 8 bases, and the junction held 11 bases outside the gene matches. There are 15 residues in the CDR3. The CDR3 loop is CASSPTTGNREKLFF. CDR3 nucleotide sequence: TGTGCCAGCAGTCCCACGACAGGGAACCGCGAAAAACTGTTTTTT.

DNA for the CDR3: TGTGCCAGCTCTACGGGCTCATCCCCCTACGAGCAGTACTTC. Translating gives CASSTGSSPYEQYF. The chain recombines TRBV27 with TRBJ2-7; D gene ambiguous. The CDR3 contains 14 residues. Germline V CDR1 and CDR2: MNHEY, SMNVEV (reference sequence). V lost 8 bases to trimming and J lost 2 bases, with 16 bases between them.

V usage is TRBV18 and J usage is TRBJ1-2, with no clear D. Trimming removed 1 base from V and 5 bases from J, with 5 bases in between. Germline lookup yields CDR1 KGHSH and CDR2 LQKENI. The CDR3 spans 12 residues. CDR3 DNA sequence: TGTGCCAGCTCACCACGGGAATATGGCTACACCTTC. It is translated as CASSPREYGYTF.

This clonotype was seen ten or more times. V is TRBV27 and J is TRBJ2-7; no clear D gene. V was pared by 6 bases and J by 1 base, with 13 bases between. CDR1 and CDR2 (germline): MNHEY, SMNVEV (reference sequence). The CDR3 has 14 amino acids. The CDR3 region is CASRVLGWSYEQYF. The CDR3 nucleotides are TGTGCCAGCAGGGTCTTAGGGTGGTCCTACGAGCAGTACTTC.

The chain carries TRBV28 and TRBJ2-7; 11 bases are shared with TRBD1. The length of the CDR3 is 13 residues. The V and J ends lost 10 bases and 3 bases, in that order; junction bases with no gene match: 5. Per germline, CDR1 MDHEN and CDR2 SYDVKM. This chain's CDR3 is CATRTGGFYEQYF. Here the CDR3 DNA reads TGTGCCACCCGGACAGGGGGCTTCTACGAGCAGTACTTC.

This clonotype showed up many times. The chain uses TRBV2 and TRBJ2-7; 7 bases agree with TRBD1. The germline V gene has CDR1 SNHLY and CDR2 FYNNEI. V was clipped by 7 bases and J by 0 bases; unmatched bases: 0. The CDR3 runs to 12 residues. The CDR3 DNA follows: TGTGCCAGCACAGGGGGCTCCTACGAGCAGTACTTC. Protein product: CASTGGSYEQYF.

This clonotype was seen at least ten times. The CDR3 region is CASSLIAGVGETQYF. CDR3 coding DNA: TGTGCCAGCAGCTTAATAGCGGGAGTTGGAGAGACCCAGTACTTC. This chain connects TRBV7-9 to TRBJ2-5; 9 bases map to TRBD2. This CDR3 comprises 15 residues. Germline trimming cut 2 bases from V and 4 bases from J; bases unmatched to any gene: 5. Germline CDR1 and CDR2: SEHNR and FQNEAQ (reference sequence).